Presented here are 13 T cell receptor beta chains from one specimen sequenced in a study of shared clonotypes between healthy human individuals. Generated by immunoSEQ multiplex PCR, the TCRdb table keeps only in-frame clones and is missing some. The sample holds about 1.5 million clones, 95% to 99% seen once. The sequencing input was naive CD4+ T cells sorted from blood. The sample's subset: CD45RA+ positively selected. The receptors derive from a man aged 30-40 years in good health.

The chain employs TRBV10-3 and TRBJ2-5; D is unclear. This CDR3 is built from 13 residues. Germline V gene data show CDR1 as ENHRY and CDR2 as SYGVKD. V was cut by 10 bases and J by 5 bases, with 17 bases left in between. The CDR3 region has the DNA TGTGCCACCACCGCCGGGTTTGGGGAGACCCAGTACTTC. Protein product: CATTAGFGETQYF.

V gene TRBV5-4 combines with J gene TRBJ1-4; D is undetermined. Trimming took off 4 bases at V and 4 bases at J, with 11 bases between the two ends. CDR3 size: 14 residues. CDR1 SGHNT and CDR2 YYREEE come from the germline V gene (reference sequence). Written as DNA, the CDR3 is TGTGCCAGCAGCATTCAGCCCGATAATGAAAAACTGTTTTTT. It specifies CASSIQPDNEKLFF.

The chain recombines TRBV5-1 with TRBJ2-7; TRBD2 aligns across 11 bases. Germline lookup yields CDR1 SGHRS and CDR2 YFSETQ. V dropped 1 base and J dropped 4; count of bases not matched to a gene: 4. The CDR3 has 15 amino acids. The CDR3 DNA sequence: TGCGCCAGCAGCTTGCTAGTAGCGGGAGGGTACGAGCAGTACTTC. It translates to CASSLLVAGGYEQYF.

CDR3 in amino acids: CASSPSAWVHEQYF. CDR3 sequence (DNA): TGTGCCAGCTCCCCCTCAGCCTGGGTCCACGAGCAGTACTTC. V is TRBV18 and J is TRBJ2-7; no clear D. Germline V gene data show CDR1 as KGHSH and CDR2 as LQKENI. This CDR3 comprises 14 residues. The V end was cut by 6 bases, the J end by 5 bases, with 17 bases between. The whole variable domain, filled in from reference TRBV18 and TRBJ2-7, reads NAGVMQNPRHLVRRRGQEARLRCSPMKGHSHVYWYRQLPEEGLKFMVYLQKENIIDESGMPKERFSAEFPKEGPSILRIQQVVRGDSAAYFCASSPSAWVHEQYFGPGTRLTVT.

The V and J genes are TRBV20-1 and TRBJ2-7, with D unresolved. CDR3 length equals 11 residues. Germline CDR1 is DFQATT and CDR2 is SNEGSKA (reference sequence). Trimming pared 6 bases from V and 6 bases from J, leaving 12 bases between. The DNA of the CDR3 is TGCAGTGCGAGTCTCGGCTCCGAGCAGTACTTC. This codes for CSASLGSEQYF.

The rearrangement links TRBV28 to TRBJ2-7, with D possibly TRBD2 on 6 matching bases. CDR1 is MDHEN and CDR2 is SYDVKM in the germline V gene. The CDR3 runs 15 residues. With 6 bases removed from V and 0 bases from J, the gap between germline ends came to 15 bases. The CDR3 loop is CASSPLAGSSYEQYF. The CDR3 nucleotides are TGTGCCAGCAGCCCCCTGGCGGGAAGCTCCTACGAGCAGTACTTC.

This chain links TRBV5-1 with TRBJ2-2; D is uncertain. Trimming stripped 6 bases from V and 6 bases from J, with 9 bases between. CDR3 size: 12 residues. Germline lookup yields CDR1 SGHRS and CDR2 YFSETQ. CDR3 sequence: CASTQRSGELFF. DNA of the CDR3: TGCGCCAGCACCCAAAGGTCCGGGGAGCTGTTTTTT.

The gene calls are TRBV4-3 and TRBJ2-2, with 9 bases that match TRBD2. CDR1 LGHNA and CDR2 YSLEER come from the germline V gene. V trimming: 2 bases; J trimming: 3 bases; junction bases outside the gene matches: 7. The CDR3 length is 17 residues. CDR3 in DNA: TGCGCCAGCAGCCAAAACCCAGCGGGAGGATACACCGGGGAGCTGTTTTTT. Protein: CASSQNPAGGYTGELFF.

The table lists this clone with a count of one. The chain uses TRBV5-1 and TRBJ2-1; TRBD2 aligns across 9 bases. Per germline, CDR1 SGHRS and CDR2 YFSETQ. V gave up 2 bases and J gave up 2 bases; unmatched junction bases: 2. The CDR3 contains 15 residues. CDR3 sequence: CASSFGGRAYNEQFF. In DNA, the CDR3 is TGCGCCAGCAGCTTTGGCGGGAGGGCCTACAATGAGCAGTTCTTC.

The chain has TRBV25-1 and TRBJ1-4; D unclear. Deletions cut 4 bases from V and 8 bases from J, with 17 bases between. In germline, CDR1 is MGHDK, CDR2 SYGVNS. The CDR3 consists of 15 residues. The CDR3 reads CASSGVAKVREKLFF. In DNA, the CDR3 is TGTGCCAGCAGTGGGGTTGCGAAGGTTCGGGAAAAACTGTTTTTT.

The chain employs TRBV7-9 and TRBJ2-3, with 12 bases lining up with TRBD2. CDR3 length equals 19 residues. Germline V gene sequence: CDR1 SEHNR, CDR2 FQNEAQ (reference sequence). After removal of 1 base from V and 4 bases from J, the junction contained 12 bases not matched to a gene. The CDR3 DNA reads TGTGCCAGCAGCTTAGGTCTAGCGGGAGGGCCGTCCCCCGCAGATACGCAGTATTTT. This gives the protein CASSLGLAGGPSPADTQYF.

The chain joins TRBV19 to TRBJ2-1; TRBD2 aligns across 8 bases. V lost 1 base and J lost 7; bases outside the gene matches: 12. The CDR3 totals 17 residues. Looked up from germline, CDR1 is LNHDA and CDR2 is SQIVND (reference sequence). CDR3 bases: TGTGCCAGTAGTATAGTTCCACCGGGACTAGGGGGTAATGAGCAGTTCTTC. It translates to CASSIVPPGLGGNEQFF.

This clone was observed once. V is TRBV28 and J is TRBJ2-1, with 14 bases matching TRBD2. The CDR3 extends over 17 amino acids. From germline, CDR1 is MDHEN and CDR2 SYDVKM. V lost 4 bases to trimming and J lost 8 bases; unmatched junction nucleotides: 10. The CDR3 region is CASSSGLAGVRGYEQFF. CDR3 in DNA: TGTGCCAGCAGTTCGGGACTAGCGGGAGTCCGGGGATATGAGCAGTTCTTC.